Given below is one T cell receptor (beta chain) in context. Profiled with immunoSEQ multiplex PCR; TCRdb holds only in-frame clones, not every one. The repertoire holds roughly 180,000 clones, with 82% as singletons. The data derive from a study of blood T cell repertoires in COVID-19. CDR1 MNHNS and CDR2 SASEGT come from the germline V gene. The CDR3 spans 13 residues. Deletions cut 2 bases from V and 6 bases from J, with 8 bases between. The TCR originated in a man aged 60-69 years who had recovered from COVID-19. Input material: PBMCs or T cells enriched from blood (not recorded which). The J gene is TRBJ2-1, the V gene TRBV6-1, with D hard to call. As DNA, the CDR3 is TGTGCCAGCAGTGAATTCGCTATCAATGAGCAGTTCTTC. It encodes CASSEFAINEQFF.